This passage covers 9 T cell receptor beta chains from one sample sequenced in a study of graft-versus-host responses after intestinal transplantation. The table came from immunoSEQ multiplex PCR; TCRdb's copy has only in-frame clones and leaves some out. The table lists 60,000 to 70,000 clones, about 89% of them singletons. From the graft tissue, intraepithelial and lamina propria lymphocytes were released through processing. Sequenced here: ileum tissue, sampled about 350 days after transplant. The receptor set was obtained from a human patient who received an intestinal transplant, so some T cells may come from the graft donor.

The chain employs TRBV19 and TRBJ1-2; TRBD1 matches at 7 bases. J was trimmed by 5 bases and V by 5 bases; bases with no gene match: 14. The germline V gene has CDR1 LNHDA and CDR2 SQIVND (reference sequence). The CDR3 spans 16 residues. The CDR3 coding sequence is TGTGCCAGTAGTTCCAACCTCCTACAGGGGTGGTATGGCTACACCTTC. This encodes CASSSNLLQGWYGYTF.

This rearrangement joins TRBV14 to TRBJ1-5; no clear D gene. Trimming removed 2 bases at V and 5 bases at J, with 7 bases between. CDR1 SGHDN and CDR2 FVKESK come from the germline V gene. CDR3 length: 13 amino acids. CDR3 sequence reads: CASSQWSDQPQHF. CDR3 in DNA: TGTGCCAGCAGCCAATGGTCAGATCAGCCCCAGCATTTT. The entire variable domain, with the rest obtained from reference TRBV14 and TRBJ1-5, is as follows: EAGVTQFPSHSVIEKGQTVTLRCDPISGHDNLYWYRRVMGKEIKFLLHFVKESKQDESGMPNNRFLAERTGGTYSTLKVQPAELEDSGVYFCASSQWSDQPQHFGDGTRLSIL.

The rearrangement links TRBV5-4 to TRBJ2-7; TRBD2 matches 11 bases. CDR3 length: 18 residues. V lost 1 base and J lost 7; bases outside the gene matches: 16. In germline, CDR1 is SGHNT, CDR2 YYREEE (reference sequence). The CDR3, as DNA: TGTGCCAGCAGCTTGAGAGGAGGACTAGCGGGCGACGCTTGGGAGCAGTACTTC. It yields the protein CASSLRGGLAGDAWEQYF. The full variable domain, rest sourced from reference TRBV5-4 and TRBJ2-7, is ETGVTQSPTHLIKTRGQQVTLRCSSQSGHNTVSWYQQALGQGPQFIFQYYREEENGRGNFPPRFSGLQFPNYSSELNVNALELDDSALYLCASSLRGGLAGDAWEQYFGPGTRLTVT.

The V call is TRBV5-1, the J call TRBJ2-7, with 10 positions matching TRBD2. Germline CDR1 and CDR2: SGHRS and YFSETQ. Unmatched junction bases numbered 4, after V lost 0 bases and J lost 1 base. CDR3 size: 16 residues. In nucleotides, the CDR3 is TGCGCCAGCAGCTTGGGCCCTAGCGGGGGATCCTACGAGCAGTACTTC. Amino acids: CASSLGPSGGSYEQYF.

The chain carries TRBV6-5 and TRBJ2-5; TRBD2 matches at 8 bases. The CDR3 loop spans 14 amino acids. CDR1 is MNHEY and CDR2 is SVGAGI in the germline V gene. V lost 8 bases, J lost 1 base, and 6 bases stayed unmatched. Here the CDR3 reads CASGILAVQETQYF. In DNA, the CDR3 is TGTGCCAGCGGGATACTAGCGGTCCAAGAGACCCAGTACTTC.

The rearrangement links TRBV6-5 to TRBJ2-3; 7 bases are shared with TRBD1. J gave up 5 bases and V 8 bases, and 10 bases lay outside the gene matches. This CDR3 has 14 residues. From germline, CDR1 is MNHEY and CDR2 SVGAGI. Here the CDR3 DNA reads TGTGCCAGCGGATACAGGGGAAGAGAAGATACGCAGTATTTT. Protein: CASGYRGREDTQYF.

This sequence joins TRBV4-1 and TRBJ2-7, with 7 positions matching TRBD2. Germline V lookup: CDR1 MGHRA, CDR2 YSYEKL. After removal of 3 bases from V and 4 bases from J, the junction contained 6 bases not matched to a gene. The CDR3 consists of 14 residues. CDR3 coding DNA: TGCGCCAGCAGCCAGGGAAGCGGGAATTACGAGCAGTACTTC. Its protein is CASSQGSGNYEQYF.

The chain links TRBV6-1 to TRBJ2-2, with D possibly being TRBD2 (6 bases). The V end was cut by 3 bases, the J end by 5 bases, with 16 bases between. The CDR3 sequence is 16 residues long. Per germline, CDR1 MNHNS and CDR2 SASEGT. CDR3 sequence (DNA): TGTGCCAGCAGTGATGGGCCAGCAGGAGGGACCGGGGAGCTGTTTTTT. Its protein is CASSDGPAGGTGELFF.

The chain recombines TRBV29-1 with TRBJ2-1, with D tentatively TRBD1 or TRBD2 (5 bases each). Between the trimmed V and J ends, which lost 7 bases and 4 bases, there was a span of 11 bases. The CDR3 loop spans 12 amino acids. Germline V gene lookup returns CDR1 SQVTM and CDR2 ANQGSEA. The CDR3 nucleotides are TGCAGCGCCGGGACGTATTACAATGAGCAGTTCTTC. This gives the protein CSAGTYYNEQFF.